This T cell receptor beta chain was obtained from a study of blood T cell repertoires in COVID-19. Whole-study context: Sites in the United States, Italy and Spain provided acute and convalescent COVID-19 samples. PBMCs, B-cell-depleted T cells, or T cells were the source of the cDNA or gDNA that made up the material.

CDR3 length: 13 residues. The ends were cut back, 4 bases at V and 4 bases at J, with 10 bases in the middle. Germline V CDR1 and CDR2: SGHRS, YFSETQ. While infection was still active, Seattle patients were enrolled and then followed longitudinally. To note about this clone: The sample has other DNA sequences that encode this CDR3 too.

Original methodology: Amplification of reference gene primers provided the estimated nucleated cell counts. Profiling relied on immunoSEQ multiplex PCR, and the TCRdb table lists in-frame clones only, not all of them. The DNA gave D and trimming, while V, J and clone size come from that table. There are 90,000 or so clones in the sample; roughly 87% occur only once, and 15% to 20% lies in the top ten. Sequences were obtained from peripheral blood. This receptor was obtained from a woman aged 60-75 years with COVID-19, enrolled during active disease. The chain carries TRBV5-1 and TRBJ2-3; maybe TRBD1 (5 bases). CDR3 bases: TGCGCCAGCAGCCCAACAGGCTCAGATACGCAGTATTTT. Its translation is CASSPTGSDTQYF. Based on the CDR3 plus reference TRBV5-1 and TRBJ2-3, the full variable domain is KAGVTQTPRYLIKTRGQQVTLSCSPISGHRSVSWYQQTPGQGLQFLFEYFSETQRNKGNFPGRFSGRQFSNSRSEMNVSTLELGDSALYLCASSPTGSDTQYFGPGTRLTVL.